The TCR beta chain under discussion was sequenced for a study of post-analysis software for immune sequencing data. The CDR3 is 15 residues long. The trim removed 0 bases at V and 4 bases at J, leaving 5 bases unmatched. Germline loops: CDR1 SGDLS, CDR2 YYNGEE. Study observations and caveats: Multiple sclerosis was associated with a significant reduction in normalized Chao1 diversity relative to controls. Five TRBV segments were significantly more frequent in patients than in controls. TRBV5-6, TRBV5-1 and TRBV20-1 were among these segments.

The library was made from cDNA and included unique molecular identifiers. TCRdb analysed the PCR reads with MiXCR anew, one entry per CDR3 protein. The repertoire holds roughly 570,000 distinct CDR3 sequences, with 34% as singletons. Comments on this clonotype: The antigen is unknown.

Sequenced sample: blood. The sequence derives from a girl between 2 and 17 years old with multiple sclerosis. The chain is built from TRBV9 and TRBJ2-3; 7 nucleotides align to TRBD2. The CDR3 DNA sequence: TGTGCCAGCAGCGTAGAAACTAGCGTGGCAGATACGCAGTATTTT. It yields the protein CASSVETSVADTQYF. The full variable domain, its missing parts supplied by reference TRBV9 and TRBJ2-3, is DSGVTQTPKHLITATGQRVTLRCSPRSGDLSVYWYQQSLDQGLQFLIQYYNGEERAKGNILERFSAQQFPDLHSELNLSSLELGDSALYFCASSVETSVADTQYFGPGTRLTVL.